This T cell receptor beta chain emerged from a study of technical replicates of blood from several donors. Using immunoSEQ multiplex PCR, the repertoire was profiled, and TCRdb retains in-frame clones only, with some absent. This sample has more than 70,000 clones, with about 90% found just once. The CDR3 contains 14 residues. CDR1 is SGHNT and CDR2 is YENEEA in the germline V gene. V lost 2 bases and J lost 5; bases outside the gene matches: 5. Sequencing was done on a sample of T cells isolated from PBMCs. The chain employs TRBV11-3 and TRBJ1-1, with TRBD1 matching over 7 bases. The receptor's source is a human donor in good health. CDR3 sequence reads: CASSLPGGKTEAFF. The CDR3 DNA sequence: TGTGCCAGCAGCTTACCAGGGGGTAAGACTGAAGCTTTCTTT.